The T cell receptor (beta chain) described here comes from a study of blood T cell repertoires in COVID-19. In the study overall: Italy, Spain and the United States were the sources of the convalescent and acute COVID-19 samples. Nucleic acid was either cDNA or gDNA, and it came from T cells, B-cell-depleted T cells, or PBMCs.

Trimming shortened V by 11 bases and J by 7 bases, and 11 bases separated the two germline ends. CDR1 and CDR2 from the germline V gene are SNHLY and FYNNEI. The CDR3 spans 10 residues. In the original processing: Reference gene primers were amplified, and this amplification served to estimate nucleated cell counts. Sequenced by immunoSEQ multiplex PCR; TCRdb stores in-frame clones only, minus some. V and J calls and clone size are given by that table; D and trimming were obtained from the DNA. This sample has over 150,000 clones, with 80% to 90% found just once. The receptor comes from a man between 18 and 29 years old who had recovered from COVID-19. The J gene is TRBJ1-2, the V gene TRBV2; D unresolved. The sequencing input was peripheral blood. The CDR3 region has the DNA TGTGCCGGCCGACTGCCTGGCTACACCTTC. Residues: CAGRLPGYTF. Together with reference TRBV2 and TRBJ1-2, the CDR3 gives the full variable domain: EPEVTQTPSHQVTQMGQEVILRCVPISNHLYFYWYRQILGQKVEFLVSFYNNEISEKSEIFDDQFSVERPDGSNFTLKIRSTKLEDSAMYFCAGRLPGYTFGSGTRLTVV.